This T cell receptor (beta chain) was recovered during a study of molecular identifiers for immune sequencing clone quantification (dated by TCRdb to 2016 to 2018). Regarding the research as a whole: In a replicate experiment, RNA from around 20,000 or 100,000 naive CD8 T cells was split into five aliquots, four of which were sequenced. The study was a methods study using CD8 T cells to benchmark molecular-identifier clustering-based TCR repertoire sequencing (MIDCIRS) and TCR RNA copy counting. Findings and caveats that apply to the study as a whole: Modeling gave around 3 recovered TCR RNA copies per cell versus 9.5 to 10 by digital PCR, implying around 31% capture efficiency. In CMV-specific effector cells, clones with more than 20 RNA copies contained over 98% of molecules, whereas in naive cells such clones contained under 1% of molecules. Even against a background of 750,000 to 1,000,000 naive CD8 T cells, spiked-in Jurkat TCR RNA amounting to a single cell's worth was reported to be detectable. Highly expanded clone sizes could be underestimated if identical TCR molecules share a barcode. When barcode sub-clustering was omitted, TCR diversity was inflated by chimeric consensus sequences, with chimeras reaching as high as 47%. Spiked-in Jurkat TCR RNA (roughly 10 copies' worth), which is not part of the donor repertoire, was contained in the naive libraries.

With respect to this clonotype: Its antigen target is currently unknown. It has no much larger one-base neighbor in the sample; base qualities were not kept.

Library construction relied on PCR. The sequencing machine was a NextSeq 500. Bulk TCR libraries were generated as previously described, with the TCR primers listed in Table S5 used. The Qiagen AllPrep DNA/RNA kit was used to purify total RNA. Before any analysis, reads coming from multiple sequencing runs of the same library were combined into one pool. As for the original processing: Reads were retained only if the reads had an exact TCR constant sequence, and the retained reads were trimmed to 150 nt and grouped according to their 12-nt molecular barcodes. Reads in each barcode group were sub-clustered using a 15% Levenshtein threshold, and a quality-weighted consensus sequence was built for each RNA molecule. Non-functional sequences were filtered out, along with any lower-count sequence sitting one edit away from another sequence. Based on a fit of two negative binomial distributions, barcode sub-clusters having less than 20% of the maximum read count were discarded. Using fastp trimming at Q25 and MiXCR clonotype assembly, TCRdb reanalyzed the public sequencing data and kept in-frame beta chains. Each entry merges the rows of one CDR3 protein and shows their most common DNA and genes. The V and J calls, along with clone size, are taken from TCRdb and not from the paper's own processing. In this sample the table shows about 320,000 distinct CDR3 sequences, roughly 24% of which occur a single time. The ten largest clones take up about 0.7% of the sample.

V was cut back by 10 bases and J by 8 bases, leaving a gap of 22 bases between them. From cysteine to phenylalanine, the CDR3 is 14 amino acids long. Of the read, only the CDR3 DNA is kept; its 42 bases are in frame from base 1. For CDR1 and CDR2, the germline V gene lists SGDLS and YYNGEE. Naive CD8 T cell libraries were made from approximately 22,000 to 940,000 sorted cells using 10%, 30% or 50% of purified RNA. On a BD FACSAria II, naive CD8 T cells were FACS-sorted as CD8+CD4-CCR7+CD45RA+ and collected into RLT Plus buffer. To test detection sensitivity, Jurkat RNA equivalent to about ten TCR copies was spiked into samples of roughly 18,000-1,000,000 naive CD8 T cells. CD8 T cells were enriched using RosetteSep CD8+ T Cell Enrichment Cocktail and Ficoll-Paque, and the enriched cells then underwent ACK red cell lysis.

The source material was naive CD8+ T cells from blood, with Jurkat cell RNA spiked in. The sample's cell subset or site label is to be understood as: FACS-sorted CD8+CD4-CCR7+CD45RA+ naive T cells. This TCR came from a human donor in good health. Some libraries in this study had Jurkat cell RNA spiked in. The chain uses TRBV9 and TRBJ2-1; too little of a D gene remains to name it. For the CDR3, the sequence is CASSDGQYPDEQFF. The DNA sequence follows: TGTGCCTCGTCTGATGGGCAGTACCCCGATGAGCAGTTCTTC.